This TCR beta chain was retrieved from a study of blood T cell repertoires in COVID-19. Overall study: Acute and convalescent COVID-19 specimens originated in the United States, Italy and Spain. The cDNA or gDNA used as material had been derived from T cells, B-cell-depleted T cells, or PBMCs.

This clone appeared once. Source study methods: For nucleated cells, counts were estimated from reference gene primer amplification. The assay was immunoSEQ multiplex PCR, and TCRdb's table has in-frame clones only and misses some. V, J and clone size reflect that table, while D and trimming were determined from the DNA. There are 100,000 to 150,000 clones in the sample; roughly 87% occur only once, and around 27% lies in the top ten. V was clipped by 5 bases and J by 2 bases, with 13 bases between them. The CDR3 runs to 15 residues. Germline CDR1 is LNHNV and CDR2 is YYDKDF (reference sequence). The chain employs TRBV15 and TRBJ1-3; a possible D gene is TRBD1 (5 bases). Material for sequencing was peripheral blood. The TCR was taken from a woman of 80 years or more with acute or convalescent COVID-19. The CDR3 coding sequence is TGTGCCACCAGCCCGAACCCACAGGCTGGAAACACCATATATTTT. As protein: CATSPNPQAGNTIYF. Full variable domain (missing parts from reference TRBV15 and TRBJ1-3): DAMVIQNPRYQVTQFGKPVTLSCSQTLNHNVMYWYQQKSSQAPKLLFHYYDKDFNNEADTPDNFQSRRPNTSFCFLDIRSPGLGDTAMYLCATSPNPQAGNTIYFGEGSWLTVV.